The clone carrying this T cell receptor beta chain was detected ten times or more. Its antigen remains unidentified. This entry comes from a study of regulatory T cells in long-lasting Graves disease. As for the study in general: Persistent Graves' disease required over 5 years of antithyroid drugs and positive TSH receptor antibodies.

Time point: persistent/refractory GD, antithyroid drugs over 5 years with positive TRAb. With RNA extracted from PBMCs as input, the TCR library was made. Study outcomes and limitations: Persistent Graves' disease cases displayed lower TCR diversity than newly diagnosed ones. Sharing of public clonotypes was greater in persistent patients (under 3,000) than in new patients (fewer than 1,000).

CDR1 and CDR2 (germline): MRHNA, SNTAGT. CDR3 length: 16 residues. The J segment lost 1 base and the V segment lost 6 bases, leaving 10 bases of the junction unmatched. Both iRepertoire HTBI primers and Arm-PCR of CDR3 regions were used to build the TCR beta libraries. In the study's own analysis: The identification of approximately 62 TRBV and around 15 TRBJ segments was made across samples. TCRdb redid the calling of the multiplex PCR reads with MiXCR, one entry per CDR3 protein. The V and J calls were not made by the authors but by TCRdb's processing. The repertoire has roughly 360,000 distinct CDR3 sequences, roughly 24% of them found once; the top ten carry 25% to 30%.

This chain joins TRBV6-4 and TRBJ2-7; 9 positions match TRBD2. The TCR originated in a woman in her thirties or forties with Graves disease. This material consisted of peripheral blood mononuclear cells (PBMCs), taken when the disease was refractory, from a patient treated with antithyroid drugs. The CDR3 DNA reads TGTGCCAGCAGCGCCGTTAGGCTAGCGGGATCCTACGAGCAGTACTTC. Amino acids: CASSAVRLAGSYEQYF.